These 13 T cell receptor beta chains were sequenced from one sample in a study of blood T cell repertoires in COVID-19. Clones were sequenced by immunoSEQ multiplex PCR, and TCRdb holds only the in-frame ones, with some missing. The table has about 170,000 clones, approximately 90% seen once. The source material was peripheral blood. The receptors come from a man aged 50-60 years who had recovered from COVID-19.

V and J are TRBV6-1 and TRBJ2-3; unclear D gene. CDR1 is MNHNS, CDR2 SASEGT, per germline. V was cut by 3 bases and J by 0 bases, with 10 bases left in between. The CDR3 is 15 residues long. CDR3 bases: TGTGCCAGCAGTGATGAGGCAGCTAGCACAGATACGCAGTATTTT. Translating gives CASSDEAASTDTQYF.

The sample holds one count of this clone. This chain uses TRBV28 with TRBJ1-6; 11 bases agree with TRBD1. V was clipped by 9 bases and J by 4 bases; unmatched bases: 11. Germline V lookup: CDR1 MDHEN, CDR2 SYDVKM. The CDR3 contains 17 residues. The CDR3 region is CASGTGGSTGYNSPLHF. The CDR3 DNA is TGTGCCAGTGGGACAGGGGGTTCCACGGGGTATAATTCACCCCTCCACTTT.

The chain carries TRBV7-2 and TRBJ1-6; 7 bases are shared with TRBD1. Trimming at V came to 7 bases and at J to 9 bases, leaving 12 bases not matched to a gene. The CDR3 totals 15 residues. CDR1 is SGHTA and CDR2 is FQGNSA in the germline V gene. The DNA of the CDR3 is TGTGCCAGCACTTTTAGACAGGGTGGTGGTTCACCCCTCCACTTT. This sequence encodes CASTFRQGGGSPLHF.

This clone has a handful of counts. At one end, the junction sequence differs from germline, possibly due to a read error. This chain uses TRBV6-5 with TRBJ1-1; D uncertain. Germline loops: CDR1 MNHEY, CDR2 SVGAGI. The CDR3 contains 12 residues. The CDR3 spells CACSGVGTEAFF. The CDR3 bases are TGTGCCTGCAGCGGGGTAGGTACTGAAGCTTTCTTT.

This rearrangement joins TRBV29-1 to TRBJ2-5; 9 bases are shared with TRBD1. Germline assignment: CDR1 SQVTM and CDR2 ANQGSEA. Unmatched junction bases numbered 4, after V lost 7 bases and J lost 4 bases. There are 12 residues in the CDR3. The CDR3 DNA reads as TGCAGCGCCCGGACAGGGGCAGAGACCCAGTACTTC. Amino acid sequence: CSARTGAETQYF. Complete variable domain (other parts from reference TRBV29-1 and TRBJ2-5): SAVISQKPSRDICQRGTSLTIQCQVDSQVTMMFWYRQQPGQSLTLIATANQGSEATYESGFVIDKFPISRPNLTFSTLTVSNMSPEDSSIYLCSARTGAETQYFGPGTRLLVL.

In its sample, this clone was seen once. J is TRBJ1-3 and V is TRBV11-2; no clear D. This CDR3 has 12 amino acids. CDR1 and CDR2 from the germline V gene are SGHAT and FQNNGV. V was pared by 5 bases and J by 3 bases, with 5 bases between. The CDR3 nucleotides are TGTGCCAGCAGCCTCCTTGGAAACACCATATATTTT. As protein: CASSLLGNTIYF. Supplemented by reference TRBV11-2 and TRBJ1-3, the full variable domain reads EAGVAQSPRYKIIEKRQSVAFWCNPISGHATLYWYQQILGQGPKLLIQFQNNGVVDDSQLPKDRFSAERLKGVDSTLKIQPAKLEDSAVYLCASSLLGNTIYFGEGSWLTVV.

The chain carries TRBV29-1 and TRBJ2-7; no clear D. The CDR3 loop spans 12 amino acids. V lost 4 bases and J lost 6, with 13 bases in between. Germline V gene sequence: CDR1 SQVTM, CDR2 ANQGSEA. In DNA form, the CDR3 reads TGCAGCGTTGGCCCCACGTACTCCGAGCAGTACTTC. This sequence encodes CSVGPTYSEQYF.

This clone was counted once. V gene TRBV10-3 combines with J gene TRBJ1-6; unclear D gene. CDR3 size: 16 residues. V gave up 1 base and J gave up 0 bases, with 7 bases separating them. CDR1 ENHRY and CDR2 SYGVKD come from the germline V gene. Written as DNA, the CDR3 is TGTGCCATCAGTGAGTTTATGAGCTCCTATAATTCACCCCTCCACTTT. This translates into CAISEFMSSYNSPLHF.

The chain uses TRBV2 and TRBJ1-5; D may be TRBD1 (5 bases). Germline V lookup: CDR1 SNHLY, CDR2 FYNNEI. The CDR3 loop spans 14 amino acids. V lost 2 bases, J lost 4 bases, and 9 bases lay in between. As DNA, the CDR3 is TGTGCCAGCAGTGAAAGGGCAGGGAATCAGCCCCAGCATTTT. The encoded protein is CASSERAGNQPQHF.

The gene calls are TRBV7-2 and TRBJ2-3, with 7 nucleotides matching TRBD2. Looked up from germline, CDR1 is SGHTA and CDR2 is FQGNSA. The CDR3 length is 14 residues. Trimming removed 1 base from V and 4 bases from J; junction bases left unmatched: 2. The DNA of the CDR3 is TGTGCCAGCAGCTTAGGCGGGAGTTCAGATACGCAGTATTTT. Its protein is CASSLGGSSDTQYF.

The rearrangement joins TRBV9 to TRBJ2-2; D unresolved. Trimming cost V 1 base and J 0 bases, with 4 bases left between them. Germline CDR1 reads SGDLS; CDR2 reads YYNGEE. The CDR3 sequence is 14 residues long. In DNA form, the CDR3 reads TGTGCCAGCAGCGTACTAACGAACACCGGGGAGCTGTTTTTT. This translates into CASSVLTNTGELFF.

The rearrangement joins TRBV15 to TRBJ1-5, with D uncertain. Germline V gives CDR1 LNHNV, CDR2 YYDKDF (reference sequence). The CDR3 has 15 amino acids. Trimming pared 2 bases from V and 0 bases from J, leaving 8 bases between. The CDR3 loop is CATSRIDSSNQPQHF. The CDR3 coding sequence is TGTGCCACCAGCAGAATAGATTCTAGCAATCAGCCCCAGCATTTT.

The V gene is TRBV7-2, the J gene TRBJ2-2; 7 nucleotides match TRBD2. The CDR3 consists of 17 residues. In germline, CDR1 is SGHTA, CDR2 FQGNSA. The V gene end was trimmed by 1 base and the J gene end by 4 bases; junction bases not matched to a gene: 9. The CDR3, as DNA: TGTGCCAGCAGCTTAGTGTTTCCTAGCGGTCCCACCGGGGAGCTGTTTTTT. Translated: CASSLVFPSGPTGELFF.